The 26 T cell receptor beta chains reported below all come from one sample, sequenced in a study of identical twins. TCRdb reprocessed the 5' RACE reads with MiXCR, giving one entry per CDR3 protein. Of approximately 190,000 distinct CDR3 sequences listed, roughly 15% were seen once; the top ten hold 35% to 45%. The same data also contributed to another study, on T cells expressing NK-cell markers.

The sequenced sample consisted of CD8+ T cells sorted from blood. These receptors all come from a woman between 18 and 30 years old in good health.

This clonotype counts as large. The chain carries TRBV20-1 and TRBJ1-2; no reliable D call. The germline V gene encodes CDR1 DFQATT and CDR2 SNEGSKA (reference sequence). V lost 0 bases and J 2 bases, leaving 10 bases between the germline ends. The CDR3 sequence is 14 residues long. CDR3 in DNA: TGCAGTGCTAGAGAATTTGAGCACAACTATGGCTACACCTTC. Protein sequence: CSAREFEHNYGYTF.

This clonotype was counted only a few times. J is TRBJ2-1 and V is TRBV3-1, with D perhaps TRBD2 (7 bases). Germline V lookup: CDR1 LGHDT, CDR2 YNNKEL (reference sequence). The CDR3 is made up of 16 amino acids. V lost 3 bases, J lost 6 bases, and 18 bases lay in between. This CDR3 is CASSHLSGGAPNEQFF. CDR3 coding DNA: TGTGCCAGCAGCCACTTGAGTGGGGGGGCCCCCAATGAGCAGTTCTTC.

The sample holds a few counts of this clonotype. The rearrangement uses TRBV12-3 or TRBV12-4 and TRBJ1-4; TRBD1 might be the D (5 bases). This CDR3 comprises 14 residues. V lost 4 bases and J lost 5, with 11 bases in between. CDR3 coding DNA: TGTGCCAGCAGTTCGGGACTTGGGAATGAAAAACTGTTTTTT. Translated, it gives CASSSGLGNEKLFF.

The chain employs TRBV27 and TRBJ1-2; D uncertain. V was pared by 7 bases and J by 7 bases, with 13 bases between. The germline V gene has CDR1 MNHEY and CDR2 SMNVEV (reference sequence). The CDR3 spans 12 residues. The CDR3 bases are TGTGCCAGCATGTCCGGGCTAACTGGCTACACCTTC. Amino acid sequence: CASMSGLTGYTF.

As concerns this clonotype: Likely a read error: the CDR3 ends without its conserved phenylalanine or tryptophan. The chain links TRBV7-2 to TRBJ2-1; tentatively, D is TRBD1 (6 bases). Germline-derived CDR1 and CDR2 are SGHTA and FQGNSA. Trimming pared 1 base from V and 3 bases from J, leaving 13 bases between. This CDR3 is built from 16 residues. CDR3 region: CASSLVGGDYYNEQFL. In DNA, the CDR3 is TGTGCCAGCAGCTTAGTAGGGGGAGATTACTACAATGAGCAGTTCCTC.

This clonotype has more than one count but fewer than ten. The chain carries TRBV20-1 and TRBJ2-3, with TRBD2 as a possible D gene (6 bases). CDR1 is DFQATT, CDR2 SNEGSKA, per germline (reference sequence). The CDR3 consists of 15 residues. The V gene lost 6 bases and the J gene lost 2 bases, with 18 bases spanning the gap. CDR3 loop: CSAPPGDHPTDTQYF. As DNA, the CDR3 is TGCAGTGCCCCCCCGGGAGACCACCCCACAGATACGCAGTATTTT.

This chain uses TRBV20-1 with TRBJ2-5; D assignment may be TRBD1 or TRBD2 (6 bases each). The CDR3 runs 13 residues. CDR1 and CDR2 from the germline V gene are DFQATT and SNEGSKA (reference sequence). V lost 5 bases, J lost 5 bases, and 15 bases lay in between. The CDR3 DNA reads TGCAGTGCTCAGATAGGGGGGATGGAGACCCAGTACTTC. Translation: CSAQIGGMETQYF.

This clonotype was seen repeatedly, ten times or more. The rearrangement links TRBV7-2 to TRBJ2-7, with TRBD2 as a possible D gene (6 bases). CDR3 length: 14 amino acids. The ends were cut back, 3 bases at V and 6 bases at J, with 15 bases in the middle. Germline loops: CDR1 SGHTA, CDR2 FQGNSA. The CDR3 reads CASSFAGMSREQYF. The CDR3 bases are TGTGCCAGCAGCTTCGCGGGAATGTCTCGCGAGCAGTACTTC.

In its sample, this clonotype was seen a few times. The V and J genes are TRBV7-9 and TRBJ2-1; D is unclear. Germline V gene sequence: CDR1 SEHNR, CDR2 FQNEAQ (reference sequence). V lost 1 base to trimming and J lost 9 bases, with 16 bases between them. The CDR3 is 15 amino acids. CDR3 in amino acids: CASSLDGGTLLEQFF. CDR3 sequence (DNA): TGTGCCAGCAGCTTAGATGGCGGAACGCTTCTTGAGCAGTTCTTC.

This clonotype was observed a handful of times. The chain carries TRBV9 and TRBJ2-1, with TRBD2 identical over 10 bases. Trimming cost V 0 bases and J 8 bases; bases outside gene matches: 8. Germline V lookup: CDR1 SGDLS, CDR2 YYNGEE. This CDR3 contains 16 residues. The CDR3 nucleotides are TGTGCCAGCAGCGTAGGAAGCGGGGGGGGGCTCGATGAGCAGTTCTTC. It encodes CASSVGSGGGLDEQFF. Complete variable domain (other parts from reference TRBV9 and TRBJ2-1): DSGVTQTPKHLITATGQRVTLRCSPRSGDLSVYWYQQSLDQGLQFLIQYYNGEERAKGNILERFSAQQFPDLHSELNLSSLELGDSALYFCASSVGSGGGLDEQFFGPGTRLTVL.

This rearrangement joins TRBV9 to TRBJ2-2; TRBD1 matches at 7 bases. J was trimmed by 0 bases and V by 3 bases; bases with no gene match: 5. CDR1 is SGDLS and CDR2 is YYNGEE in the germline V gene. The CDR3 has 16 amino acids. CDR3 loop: CASSARQGPNTGELFF. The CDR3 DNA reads TGTGCCAGCAGCGCCCGACAGGGACCGAACACCGGGGAGCTGTTTTTT.

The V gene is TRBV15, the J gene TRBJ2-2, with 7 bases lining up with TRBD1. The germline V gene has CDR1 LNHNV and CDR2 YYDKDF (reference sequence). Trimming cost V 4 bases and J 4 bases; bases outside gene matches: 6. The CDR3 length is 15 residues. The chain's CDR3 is CATSTRQGVTGELFF. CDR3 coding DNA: TGTGCCACCAGCACCCGACAGGGAGTCACCGGGGAGCTGTTTTTT.

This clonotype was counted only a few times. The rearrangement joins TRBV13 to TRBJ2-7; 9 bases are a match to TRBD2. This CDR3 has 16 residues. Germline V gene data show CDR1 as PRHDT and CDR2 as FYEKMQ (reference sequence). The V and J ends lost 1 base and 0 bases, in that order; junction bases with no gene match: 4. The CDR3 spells CASSLEAGGPSYEQYF. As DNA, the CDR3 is TGTGCCAGCAGCTTAGAAGCGGGGGGTCCCTCCTACGAGCAGTACTTC.

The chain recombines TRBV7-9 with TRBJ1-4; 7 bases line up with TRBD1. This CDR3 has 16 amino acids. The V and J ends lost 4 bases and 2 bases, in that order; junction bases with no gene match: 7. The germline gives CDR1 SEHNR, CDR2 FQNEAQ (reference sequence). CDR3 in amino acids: CASSSPGGGTNEKLFF. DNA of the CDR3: TGTGCCAGCAGCTCCCCTGGAGGGGGCACTAATGAAAAACTGTTTTTT.

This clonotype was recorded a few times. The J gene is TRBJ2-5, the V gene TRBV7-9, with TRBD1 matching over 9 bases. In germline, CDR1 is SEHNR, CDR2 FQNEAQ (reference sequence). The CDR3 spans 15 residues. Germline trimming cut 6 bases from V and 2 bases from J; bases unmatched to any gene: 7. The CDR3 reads CASRVGTGPQETQYF. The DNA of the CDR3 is TGTGCCAGCAGGGTCGGGACAGGGCCTCAAGAGACCCAGTACTTC.

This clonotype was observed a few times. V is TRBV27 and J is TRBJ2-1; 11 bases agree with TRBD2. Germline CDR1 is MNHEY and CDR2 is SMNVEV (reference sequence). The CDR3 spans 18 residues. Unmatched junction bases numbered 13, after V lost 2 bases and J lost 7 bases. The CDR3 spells CASSLQPLAGGPGNEQFF. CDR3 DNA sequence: TGTGCCAGCAGTTTACAACCGTTAGCGGGAGGGCCGGGGAATGAGCAGTTCTTC.

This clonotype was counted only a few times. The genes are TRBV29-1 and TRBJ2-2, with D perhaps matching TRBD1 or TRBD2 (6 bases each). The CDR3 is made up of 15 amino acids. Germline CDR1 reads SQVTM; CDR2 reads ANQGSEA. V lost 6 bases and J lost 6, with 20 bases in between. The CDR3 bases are TGCAGCGTGCGCCCCTCTGGGGGGCAAGCCGGGGAGCTGTTTTTT. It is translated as CSVRPSGGQAGELFF.

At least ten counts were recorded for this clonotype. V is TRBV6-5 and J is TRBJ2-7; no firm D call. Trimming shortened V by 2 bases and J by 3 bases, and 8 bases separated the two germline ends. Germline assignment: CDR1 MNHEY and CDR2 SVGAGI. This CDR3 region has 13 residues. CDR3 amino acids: CASSYAEFYEQYF. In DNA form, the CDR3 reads TGTGCCAGCAGTTACGCGGAATTCTACGAGCAGTACTTC.

The CDR3 DNA reads as TGTGCCAGCAGTGAAGCCGGGACTAGCGGATTCTACAATGAGCAGTTCTTC. Its translation: CASSEAGTSGFYNEQFF. The V and J genes are TRBV2 and TRBJ2-1; TRBD2 agrees at 11 bases. CDR3 length equals 17 residues. Germline-derived CDR1 and CDR2 are SNHLY and FYNNEI. The V gene end was trimmed by 0 bases and the J gene end by 3 bases; junction bases not matched to a gene: 4. Full variable domain (rest looked up from reference TRBV2 and TRBJ2-1): EPEVTQTPSHQVTQMGQEVILRCVPISNHLYFYWYRQILGQKVEFLVSFYNNEISEKSEIFDDQFSVERPDGSNFTLKIRSTKLEDSAMYFCASSEAGTSGFYNEQFFGPGTRLTVL.

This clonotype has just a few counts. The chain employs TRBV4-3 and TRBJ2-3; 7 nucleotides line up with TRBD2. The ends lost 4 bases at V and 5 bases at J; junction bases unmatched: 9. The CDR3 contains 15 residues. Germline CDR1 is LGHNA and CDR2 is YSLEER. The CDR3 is CASSPSPSGVDTQYF. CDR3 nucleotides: TGCGCCAGCAGCCCTTCCCCTAGCGGTGTAGATACGCAGTATTTT.

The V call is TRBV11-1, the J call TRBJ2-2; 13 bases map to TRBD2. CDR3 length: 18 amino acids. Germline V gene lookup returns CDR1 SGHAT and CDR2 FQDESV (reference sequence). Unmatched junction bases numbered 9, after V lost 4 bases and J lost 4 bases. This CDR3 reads CASSSRTSGRRGTGELFF. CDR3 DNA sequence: TGTGCCAGCAGCTCCCGGACTAGCGGGAGACGGGGCACCGGGGAGCTGTTTTTT.

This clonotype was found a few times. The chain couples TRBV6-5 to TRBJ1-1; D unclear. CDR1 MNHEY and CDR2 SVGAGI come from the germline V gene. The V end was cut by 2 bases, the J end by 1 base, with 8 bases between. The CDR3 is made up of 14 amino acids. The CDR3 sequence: CASSYRRGNTEAFF. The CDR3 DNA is TGTGCCAGCAGTTACCGACGGGGGAACACTGAAGCTTTCTTT.

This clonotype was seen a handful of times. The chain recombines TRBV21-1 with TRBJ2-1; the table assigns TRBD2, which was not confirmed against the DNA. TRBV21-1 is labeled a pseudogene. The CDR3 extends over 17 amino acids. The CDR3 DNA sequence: TGTGCCAGCAGCAATGAAGCGGAGGGGTCCTCCTACAATGAGCAGTTCTTC. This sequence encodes CASSNEAEGSSYNEQFF.

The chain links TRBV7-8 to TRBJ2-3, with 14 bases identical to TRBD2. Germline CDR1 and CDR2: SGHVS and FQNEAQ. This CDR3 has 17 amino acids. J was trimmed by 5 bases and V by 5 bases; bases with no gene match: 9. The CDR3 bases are TGTGCCAGCAGCCCCGACCCGGGACTAGCGGGAGTAGATACGCAGTATTTT. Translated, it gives CASSPDPGLAGVDTQYF.

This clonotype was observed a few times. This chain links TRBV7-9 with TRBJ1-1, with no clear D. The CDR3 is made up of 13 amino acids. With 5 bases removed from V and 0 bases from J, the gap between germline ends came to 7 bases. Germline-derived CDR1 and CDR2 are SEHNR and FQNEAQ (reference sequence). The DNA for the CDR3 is TGTGCCAGCAGCGCCCCCATGAACACTGAAGCTTTCTTT. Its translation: CASSAPMNTEAFF.

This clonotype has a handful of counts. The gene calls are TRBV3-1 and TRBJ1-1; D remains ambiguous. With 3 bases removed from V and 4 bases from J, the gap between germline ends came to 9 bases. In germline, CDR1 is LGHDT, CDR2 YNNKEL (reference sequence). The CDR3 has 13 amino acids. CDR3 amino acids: CASSQETFTEAFF. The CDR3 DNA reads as TGTGCCAGCAGCCAGGAGACTTTCACTGAAGCTTTCTTT.